This T cell receptor (beta chain) was obtained from a study of vaccination and CD4 T cells after COVID-19. Study context: The study enrolled six male and four female convalescents, two of whom were Hispanic. The post-vaccine samples came a median approximately 73 days after dose two (range 14 to 241).

Noted treatment: roughly 10-day PBMC culture with coronavirus spike peptide pools or control peptides (ViraFEST assay). The V gene lost 9 bases and the J gene lost 7 bases, with 26 bases spanning the gap. The CDR3 runs to 17 residues. Germline V gene data show CDR1 as KGHDR and CDR2 as SFDVKD. This clonotype has just a few counts. Its antigen is still unknown. With the Oncomine TCR Beta short-read assay, DNA from cultured CD4+ T cells was sequenced. TCRdb itself ran the PCR reads through MiXCR, one entry per CDR3 protein. This sample has tens of thousands of distinct CDR3 sequences, with about 45% found just once.

The rearrangement joins TRBV24-1 to TRBJ2-2, with a weak D call TRBD2 (6 bases). Sequencing input: CD4+ T cells from blood, cultured in vitro. This sequence was found in a human donor who had recovered from COVID-19. CDR3 coding DNA: TGTGCCACCCGTAGCGGTCGAGGACTCTCAACAAGCGGGGAGCTGTTTTTT. Protein sequence: CATRSGRGLSTSGELFF.